Presented here are 25 T cell receptor beta chains from one specimen sequenced in a study of shared clonotypes between healthy human individuals. Method: immunoSEQ multiplex PCR; TCRdb's copy keeps in-frame clones and lacks some. Here the sample spans approximately 1,000,000 clones, approximately 77% being singletons. The sample was memory CD4+ T cells from PBMCs. Indicated subset: CD45RA-negative fraction. The receptors derive from a man younger than 35 in good health. Some clones in this sample may be carry-over from other donors' samples.

The J gene is TRBJ2-2, the V gene TRBV28; either TRBD1 or TRBD2 may fit D (5 bases each). CDR3 length: 16 residues. With 7 bases removed from V and 2 bases from J, the gap between germline ends came to 17 bases. Germline assignment: CDR1 MDHEN and CDR2 SYDVKM. CDR3 region: CASKSTGRTNTGELFF. CDR3 nucleotides: TGTGCCAGCAAGAGTACGGGACGGACTAACACCGGGGAGCTGTTTTTT. Based on the CDR3 plus reference TRBV28 and TRBJ2-2, the full variable domain is DVKVTQSSRYLVKRTGEKVFLECVQDMDHENMFWYRQDPGLGLRLIYFSYDVKMKEKGDIPEGYSVSREKKERFSLILESASTNQTSMYLCASKSTGRTNTGELFFGEGSRLTVL.

The chain's CDR3 is CASSQQASNTDTQYF. CDR3 nucleotide sequence: TGCGCCAGCAGCCAACAGGCTTCAAATACAGATACGCAGTATTTT. The chain uses TRBV5-1 and TRBJ2-3; possibly TRBD1 for D (5 bases). V lost 4 bases and J 3 bases, leaving 15 bases between the germline ends. The CDR3 is made up of 15 amino acids. Germline V gene lookup returns CDR1 SGHRS and CDR2 YFSETQ.

The rearrangement joins TRBV5-4 to TRBJ1-4; 12 bases are a match to TRBD1. The CDR3 extends over 16 amino acids. The V segment lost 2 bases and the J segment 8 bases; nucleotides outside the gene matches: 7. Germline CDR1 reads SGHNT; CDR2 reads YYREEE (reference sequence). The CDR3 nucleotides are TGTGCCAGCAGCTTTACATCCGGGACAGGGGGCGAAAAACTGTTTTTT. Translation gives CASSFTSGTGGEKLFF.

The V and J genes are TRBV11-2 and TRBJ2-1, with TRBD2 identical over 8 bases. V shed 3 bases, J shed 9 bases, and the junction held 13 bases outside the gene matches. Germline V CDR1 and CDR2: SGHAT, FQNNGV. The CDR3 runs 16 residues. In DNA, the CDR3 is TGTGCCAGCAGCTTTCTCGGGAGGGCCGAGACGACTGAGCAGTTCTTC. Encoded protein: CASSFLGRAETTEQFF.

V usage is TRBV9 and J usage is TRBJ2-5; TRBD2 matches at 12 bases. The CDR3 is 15 residues long. J was trimmed by 2 bases and V by 4 bases; bases with no gene match: 3. CDR1 is SGDLS, CDR2 YYNGEE, per germline. CDR3 sequence: CASSWTSGTQETQYF. CDR3 nucleotide sequence: TGTGCCAGCAGCTGGACTAGCGGGACACAAGAGACCCAGTACTTC.

The chain has TRBV14 and TRBJ1-2, with 7 bases aligning to TRBD1. CDR3 size: 15 residues. V trimming: 0 bases; J trimming: 5 bases; junction bases outside the gene matches: 6. From germline, CDR1 is SGHDN and CDR2 FVKESK. In DNA form, the CDR3 reads TGTGCCAGCAGCCAAGAAACGACAGGGAGGTATGGCTACACCTTC. This codes for CASSQETTGRYGYTF.

In its sample, this clone was seen many times. The same CDR3 is also encoded by other DNA sequences in this sample. The rearrangement links TRBV6-1 to TRBJ2-2, with 8 bases identical to TRBD1. Germline V CDR1 and CDR2: MNHNS, SASEGT. V lost 5 bases, J lost 1 base, and 3 bases stayed unmatched. The CDR3 extends over 15 amino acids. CDR3 amino acids: CASSRQGRNTGELFF. CDR3 in DNA: TGTGCCAGCAGTCGACAGGGGCGGAACACCGGGGAGCTGTTTTTT.

This sequence joins TRBV7-9 and TRBJ2-5; a possible D gene is TRBD1 (5 bases). Per the germline V gene, CDR1 is SEHNR and CDR2 is FQNEAQ (reference sequence). The CDR3 spans 16 residues. V was cut by 8 bases and J by 4 bases, with 23 bases left in between. DNA of the CDR3: TGTGCCAGCGTGGGGAATTTAAAGGGGTTTGCAGAGACCCAGTACTTC. It encodes CASVGNLKGFAETQYF.

V is TRBV18 and J is TRBJ2-2, with a tentative D call TRBD2 (5 bases). The CDR3 is made up of 15 amino acids. The V gene lost 6 bases and the J gene lost 0 bases, with 11 bases spanning the gap. From germline, CDR1 is KGHSH and CDR2 LQKENI. The CDR3 reads CASSIGAANTGELFF. CDR3 DNA sequence: TGTGCCAGCTCCATCGGAGCGGCGAACACCGGGGAGCTGTTTTTT.

The chain couples TRBV5-1 to TRBJ1-4; D unclear. Germline lookup yields CDR1 SGHRS and CDR2 YFSETQ. V was cut by 0 bases and J by 8 bases, with 8 bases left in between. CDR3 length equals 13 residues. The CDR3 region has the DNA TGCGCCAGCAGCTTGGAGGATAACGAAAAACTGTTTTTT. Its translation is CASSLEDNEKLFF.

The chain has TRBV4-3 and TRBJ1-1; maybe TRBD1 (5 bases). The CDR3 has 14 amino acids. V was shortened by 0 bases and J by 11 bases, with 16 bases between the two germline ends. Germline CDR1 LGHNA, CDR2 YSLEER. The CDR3, as DNA: TGCGCCAGCAGCCAAGATAGGAGGGACCCTCGTGCTTTCTTT. This sequence encodes CASSQDRRDPRAFF.

A word on this clone: This probably arose from a read error, given a far larger clone one base away. This chain connects TRBV7-8 to TRBJ2-7, with D unresolved. Germline assignment: CDR1 SGHVS and CDR2 FQNEAQ. Trimming took off 10 bases at V and 2 bases at J, with 21 bases between the two ends. The CDR3 is 15 amino acids. The DNA of the CDR3 is TGTGCCATCAGTTTCCTCCGCTACTCACCCTACGAGCAGTACTTC. It specifies CAISFLRYSPYEQYF.

The chain couples TRBV5-1 to TRBJ2-7, with 10 bases aligning to TRBD1. The germline V gene has CDR1 SGHRS and CDR2 YFSETQ. The V and J ends lost 4 bases and 3 bases, in that order; junction bases with no gene match: 1. The CDR3 has 13 amino acids. CDR3 sequence (DNA): TGCGCCAGCAGCGGACAGGGGGGCTACGAGCAGTACTTC. This encodes CASSGQGGYEQYF.

To note about this clone: One junction end does not reproduce the germline sequence, and a read error may be involved. The V and J genes are TRBV11-2 and TRBJ1-2; D remains ambiguous. CDR3 length equals 12 residues. CDR1 and CDR2 (germline): SGHAT, FQNNGV. DNA for the CDR3: TGTGCCAGCAGCTTAGGCCCCGACCGGCCGTTCTTC. It is translated as CASSLGPDRPFF.

The CDR3 loop is CASSEAVGSGPYNEQFF. CDR3 in DNA: TGTGCCAGCAGTGAAGCGGTCGGTAGCGGACCCTACAATGAGCAGTTCTTC. The chain recombines TRBV2 with TRBJ2-1; D is possibly TRBD2 (6 bases). The CDR3 length is 17 residues. Trimming removed 0 bases at V and 2 bases at J, with 14 bases between. Per the germline V gene, CDR1 is SNHLY and CDR2 is FYNNEI.

The chain joins TRBV7-8 to TRBJ1-2, with TRBD1 matching 7 bases. The CDR3 consists of 15 residues. CDR1 SGHVS and CDR2 FQNEAQ come from the germline V gene. Trimming at V came to 5 bases and at J to 8 bases, leaving 14 bases not matched to a gene. CDR3 coding DNA: TGTGCCAGCAGCGTAGGAGGGGGCGGTTCTCGAGGCTACACCTTC. Its protein product is CASSVGGGGSRGYTF.

As concerns this clone: Other nucleotide sequences in the sample specify the same CDR3. The genes are TRBV7-9 and TRBJ1-2; no definite D call. Looked up from germline, CDR1 is SEHNR and CDR2 is FQNEAQ (reference sequence). V shed 5 bases and J shed 4 bases, with 8 bases lying between them. The CDR3 runs 12 residues. The CDR3 sequence: CASSPGLYGYTF. The CDR3 DNA is TGTGCCAGCAGCCCGGGCCTCTATGGCTACACCTTC.

V gene TRBV18 combines with J gene TRBJ2-2; tentatively, D is TRBD2 (5 bases). The CDR3 totals 15 residues. Germline lookup yields CDR1 KGHSH and CDR2 LQKENI. V was clipped by 8 bases and J by 7 bases, with 20 bases between them. CDR3 nucleotides: TGTGCCAGCCCATCAGTCTCTGCAGGAGGCGGGGAGCTGTTTTTT. This codes for CASPSVSAGGGELFF.

V usage is TRBV2 and J usage is TRBJ2-7; D unresolved. This CDR3 has 13 amino acids. V was trimmed by 3 bases and J by 0 bases, leaving 6 bases between them. The germline V gene has CDR1 SNHLY and CDR2 FYNNEI. The CDR3 loop is CASSEPDSYEQYF. CDR3 DNA: TGTGCCAGCAGTGAGCCAGACTCCTACGAGCAGTACTTC.

This clone appeared a single time. The genes are TRBV7-2 and TRBJ2-7; 10 bases are shared with TRBD2. J gave up 7 bases and V 6 bases, and 12 bases lay outside the gene matches. The CDR3 length is 15 residues. Germline V gene lookup returns CDR1 SGHTA and CDR2 FQGNSA. The CDR3 DNA sequence: TGTGCCAGCAGGCCCGGGCTAGCGGGAGTTCGTGAGCAGTACTTC. This gives the protein CASRPGLAGVREQYF.

Worth noting for this clone: The junction and the germline gene differ at one end; a read error may be behind it. This sample includes further DNA sequences coding for the same CDR3. V gene TRBV28 combines with J gene TRBJ1-5; weak D call: TRBD1 (6 bases). The CDR3 extends over 16 amino acids. Germline V gene lookup returns CDR1 MDHEN and CDR2 SYDVKM. The CDR3 loop is CASSWEQGFGNQPQHF. For the CDR3, the DNA is TGTGCCAGCAGTTGGGAACAGGGCTTTGGGAATCAGCCCCAACATTTT.

J is TRBJ1-1 and V is TRBV13; D possibly corresponds to TRBD1 (5 bases). The CDR3 consists of 16 residues. CDR1 and CDR2 from the germline V gene are PRHDT and FYEKMQ (reference sequence). V was trimmed by 4 bases and J by 1 base, leaving 16 bases between them. The CDR3, as DNA: TGTGCCAGCAGCTCTTGGATCTCAGGGCCGAACACTGAAGCTTTCTTT. Encoded protein: CASSSWISGPNTEAFF. Looking up the rest from reference TRBV13 and TRBJ1-1 gives the full variable domain: AAGVIQSPRHLIKEKRETATLKCYPIPRHDTVYWYQQGPGQDPQFLISFYEKMQSDKGSIPDRFSAQQFSDYHSELNMSSLELGDSALYFCASSSWISGPNTEAFFGQGTRLTVV.

In regard to this clone: A far larger clone is off by one base, so a read error is likely. Additional DNA sequences in this sample encode the identical CDR3. V is TRBV30 and J is TRBJ1-5; D not certain. Per germline, CDR1 GTSNPN and CDR2 SVGIG (reference sequence). This CDR3 region has 13 residues. DNA for the CDR3: TGTGCCTGGAGTGTACAGAGCAATCAGCCCCAGCACTTT. Translation gives CAWSVQSNQPQHF.

This clone was recorded only once. The chain couples TRBV30 to TRBJ2-3, with D uncertain. CDR3 size: 13 residues. Trimming took 3 bases from V and 2 from J, leaving 9 bases between them. CDR1 GTSNPN and CDR2 SVGIG come from the germline V gene (reference sequence). Here the CDR3 reads CAWSPGDTDTQYF. The CDR3 DNA reads as TGTGCCTGGAGCCCTGGGGACACAGATACGCAGTATTTT. Based on the CDR3 plus reference TRBV30 and TRBJ2-3, the full variable domain is SQTIHQWPATLVQPVGSPLSLECTVEGTSNPNLYWYRQAAGRGLQLLFYSVGIGQISSEVPQNLSASRPQDRQFILSSKKLLLSDSGFYLCAWSPGDTDTQYFGPGTRLTVL.

This chain connects TRBV7-2 to TRBJ2-7; D is ambiguous. Germline assignment: CDR1 SGHTA and CDR2 FQGNSA. This CDR3 is 14 amino acids long. The germline V and J ends were trimmed by 2 bases and 3 bases, with 11 bases remaining between them. CDR3 DNA sequence: TGTGCCAGCAGCTTAAACGGACCCTACTACGAGCAGTACTTC. Translation: CASSLNGPYYEQYF. Complete variable domain (other parts from reference TRBV7-2 and TRBJ2-7): GAGVSQSPSNKVTEKGKDVELRCDPISGHTALYWYRQSLGQGLEFLIYFQGNSAPDKSGLPSDRFSAERTGGSVSTLTIQRTQQEDSAVYLCASSLNGPYYEQYFGPGTRLTVT.